The entry that follows covers one TCR beta chain sequence. The data are from a study of blood T cell repertoires in COVID-19. About the study: Researchers got acute and convalescent COVID-19 samples from the United States, Italy and Spain. Sources were T cells, B-cell-depleted T cells, or PBMCs; the material itself was cDNA or gDNA.

The CDR3 runs to 15 residues. Germline V gene sequence: CDR1 SGHVS, CDR2 FQNEAQ. V was trimmed by 3 bases and J by 1 base, leaving 11 bases between them. Generated by immunoSEQ multiplex PCR, the TCRdb table keeps only in-frame clones and is missing some. The table lists about 160,000 clones, around 84% of them singletons. This chain joins TRBV7-8 and TRBJ2-3; TRBD2 is a possible D gene (6 bases). The source is a human donor with acute or convalescent COVID-19. The donor label of this sample is uncertain. Sequenced material: peripheral blood. The CDR3 coding sequence is TGTGCCAGCAGCTTTTTAACGGGGGGCACAGATACGCAGTATTTT. Translated, it gives CASSFLTGGTDTQYF.